This T cell receptor (beta chain) was sequenced in a study of shared clonotypes between healthy human individuals. Study-wide points: Clonotypes shared by all four sorted-subset donors had higher generation probabilities than non-shared clonotypes. Naive subsets generally exceeded memory subsets in estimated richness.

Produced via immunoSEQ multiplex PCR; TCRdb's table is partial and in-frame only. The sample yields roughly 1,000,000 clones, 75% to 80% seen once. This CDR3 has 15 residues. J lost 12 bases, V lost 5 bases, and 10 bases had no gene match. Per the germline V gene, CDR1 is MNHEY and CDR2 is SMNVEV (reference sequence). This clone showed up many times. Its specificity is unknown. The chain couples TRBV27 to TRBJ2-1; TRBD2 agrees at 13 bases. Specimen: memory CD4+ T cells from PBMCs. The sample's subset: CD45RA-negative fraction. The receptor was isolated from a young man in good health. Some clones in this sample may be carry-over from other donors' samples. The CDR3 protein is CASSAKLAGGMRQFF. For the CDR3, the DNA is TGTGCCAGCAGTGCTAAACTAGCGGGAGGGATGCGGCAGTTCTTC.